These 27 T cell receptor beta chains were sequenced from one sample in a study of T cells in Graves' hyperthyroidism and ophthalmopathy. TCR beta CDR3 regions were amplified from RNA transcripts. The study used the HTBI primer set for a first-round RT-PCR of the TCR CDR3. Via MiXCR, TCRdb re-called the multiplex PCR reads, giving one row per CDR3 protein. The sample has about 640,000 distinct CDR3 sequences; roughly 15% are singletons. What was sequenced was blood. The source is a woman aged 45 to 65 with Graves' ophthalmopathy.

This clonotype showed up many times. V and J are TRBV2 and TRBJ1-1; D remains unclear. CDR3 size: 13 residues. The germline V gene has CDR1 SNHLY and CDR2 FYNNEI. V was trimmed by 6 bases and J by 0 bases, leaving 8 bases between them. In nucleotides, the CDR3 is TGTGCCAGCAGGCAAAACATGAACACTGAAGCTTTCTTT. It yields the protein CASRQNMNTEAFF.

This clonotype was seen at least ten times. The chain combines TRBV11-3 with TRBJ2-5, with a weak D call TRBD2 (5 bases). The CDR3 covers 16 residues. Between the trimmed V and J ends, which lost 1 base and 0 bases, there was a span of 12 bases. Germline assignment: CDR1 SGHNT and CDR2 YENEEA. CDR3 DNA: TGTGCCAGCAGCTTAGGGGTGGGAGACGACCAAGAGACCCAGTACTTC. Amino acids: CASSLGVGDDQETQYF.

Ten or more counts support this clonotype. CDR3 DNA sequence: TGTGCCAGCAGTCTTAGCGGGACCTACTACGAGCAGTACTTC. Translating gives CASSLSGTYYEQYF. The J gene is TRBJ2-7, the V gene TRBV28, with TRBD2 identical over 8 bases. The CDR3 runs 14 residues. CDR1 is MDHEN, CDR2 SYDVKM, per germline. With 5 bases clipped from V and 3 bases from J, the junction kept 6 bases outside the gene matches. Based on the CDR3 plus reference TRBV28 and TRBJ2-7, the full variable domain is DVKVTQSSRYLVKRTGEKVFLECVQDMDHENMFWYRQDPGLGLRLIYFSYDVKMKEKGDIPEGYSVSREKKERFSLILESASTNQTSMYLCASSLSGTYYEQYFGPGTRLTVT.

This clonotype has ten or more counts. This chain links TRBV28 with TRBJ1-1, with 7 bases aligning to TRBD1. The CDR3 extends over 16 amino acids. The germline V gene has CDR1 MDHEN and CDR2 SYDVKM. The V and J ends lost 7 bases and 1 base, in that order; junction bases with no gene match: 12. In DNA form, the CDR3 reads TGTGCCAGCAAAGAAAGGGGGCTCAAAAAGAACACTGAAGCTTTCTTT. This gives the protein CASKERGLKKNTEAFF.

This clonotype was seen repeatedly, ten times or more. This chain uses TRBV7-2 with TRBJ2-7, with TRBD2 identical over 7 bases. V shed 4 bases, J shed 3 bases, and the junction held 12 bases outside the gene matches. This CDR3 spans 16 amino acids. The V gene's germline CDR1 is SGHTA and CDR2 FQGNSA. CDR3 bases: TGTGCCAGCAGCTCCGTCGTGGGAGGGGCCAACTACGAGCAGTACTTC. Translation gives CASSSVVGGANYEQYF. Complete variable domain (other parts from reference TRBV7-2 and TRBJ2-7): GAGVSQSPSNKVTEKGKDVELRCDPISGHTALYWYRQSLGQGLEFLIYFQGNSAPDKSGLPSDRFSAERTGGSVSTLTIQRTQQEDSAVYLCASSSVVGGANYEQYFGPGTRLTVT.

With respect to this clonotype: A read error is possible here, since a much larger clone lies one base away. DNA of the CDR3: TGTGCCGGTAGTATTTTGGTCGGGTCGGATCCCTACGAGCAGTACTTC. Translating gives CAGSILVGSDPYEQYF. The chain couples TRBV19 to TRBJ2-7; D uncertain. This CDR3 has 16 amino acids. Germline CDR1 LNHDA, CDR2 SQIVND (reference sequence).

This CDR3 reads CASSPSRATNTGELFF. In nucleotides, the CDR3 is TGTGCCAGTAGTCCGTCACGGGCCACGAACACCGGGGAGCTGTTTTTT. The V call is TRBV19, the J call TRBJ2-2, with D unclear. Between the trimmed V and J ends, which lost 5 bases and 0 bases, there was a span of 13 bases. Germline V gene data show CDR1 as LNHDA and CDR2 as SQIVND (reference sequence). CDR3 length: 16 amino acids. The complete variable domain, with remaining parts taken from reference TRBV19 and TRBJ2-2, reads DGGITQSPKYLFRKEGQNVTLSCEQNLNHDAMYWYRQDPGQGLRLIYYSQIVNDFQKGDIAEGYSVSREKKESFPLTVTSAQKNPTAFYLCASSPSRATNTGELFFGEGSRLTVL.

The sample holds a few counts of this clonotype. Being one base from a much bigger clone, this may be a read error. The chain is built from TRBV12-3 or TRBV12-4 and TRBJ2-3, with 7 bases matching TRBD1. This CDR3 region has 16 residues. V shed 5 bases and J 2 bases; nucleotides not matched to a gene: 10. In nucleotides, the CDR3 is TGTGCCAGCAGTAAACTACAGGGGCCCTTCACAGATACGCAGTATTTT. Amino acids: CASSKLQGPFTDTQYF.

This clonotype was counted between two and nine times. The chain joins TRBV4-3 to TRBJ2-3; 10 nucleotides match TRBD1. CDR1 and CDR2 from the germline V gene are LGHNA and YSLEER. The CDR3 length is 16 residues. With 3 bases clipped from V and 2 bases from J, the junction kept 5 bases outside the gene matches. CDR3 in DNA: TGCGCCAGCAGCCAGGGACAGGGGTGGAACACAGATACGCAGTATTTT. It yields the protein CASSQGQGWNTDTQYF.

This clonotype was counted ten times or more. This chain connects TRBV27 to TRBJ2-7; the D gene is possibly TRBD2 (5 bases). This CDR3 spans 15 amino acids. Germline V CDR1 and CDR2: MNHEY, SMNVEV (reference sequence). Trimming stripped 2 bases from V and 2 bases from J, with 13 bases between. The CDR3 loop is CASSLTRVPAYEQYF. The CDR3 nucleotides are TGTGCCAGCAGTTTAACGCGGGTACCGGCCTACGAGCAGTACTTC.

This clonotype was detected ten times or more. The CDR3 nucleotides are TGCGCCAGCAGCCCTTGGACTAGCGGGATCGAGGCCCATGAGCAGTTCTTC. Its protein product is CASSPWTSGIEAHEQFF. The chain combines TRBV5-1 with TRBJ2-1; TRBD2 aligns across 12 bases. The CDR3 consists of 17 residues. Germline assignment: CDR1 SGHRS and CDR2 YFSETQ. V was clipped by 4 bases and J by 8 bases; unmatched bases: 13.

This clonotype occurred a few times. The J gene is TRBJ2-1, the V gene TRBV10-3; TRBD1 agrees at 9 bases. Losses at the gene ends were 3 bases for V and 8 bases for J; bases not matched to a gene: 14. From germline, CDR1 is ENHRY and CDR2 SYGVKD. This CDR3 is built from 17 residues. The CDR3 spells CAISDLQPGQGVYEQFF. CDR3 nucleotide sequence: TGTGCCATCAGTGATCTTCAGCCGGGACAGGGAGTCTATGAGCAGTTCTTC.

This clonotype has a count of ten or more. The chain combines TRBV5-1 with TRBJ2-6; D is undetermined. Germline V gene sequence: CDR1 SGHRS, CDR2 YFSETQ. The CDR3 is 15 amino acids. V gave up 2 bases and J gave up 4 bases, with 10 bases separating them. The CDR3 DNA reads as TGCGCCAGCAGCTTTAACGGGCCCGGGGCCAACGTCCTGACTTTC. Its translation is CASSFNGPGANVLTF. The complete variable domain, with remaining parts taken from reference TRBV5-1 and TRBJ2-6, reads KAGVTQTPRYLIKTRGQQVTLSCSPISGHRSVSWYQQTPGQGLQFLFEYFSETQRNKGNFPGRFSGRQFSNSRSEMNVSTLELGDSALYLCASSFNGPGANVLTFGAGSRLTVL.

This clonotype came up many times. The genes are TRBV28 and TRBJ1-6; 7 bases are a match to TRBD1. In germline, CDR1 is MDHEN, CDR2 SYDVKM. The CDR3 has 16 amino acids. V shed 2 bases and J 7 bases; nucleotides not matched to a gene: 8. In nucleotides, the CDR3 is TGTGCCAGCAGTTTAAGTGAGACAGGGCGGAATTCACCCCTCCACTTT. Translation: CASSLSETGRNSPLHF.

The genes are TRBV29-1 and TRBJ2-7; TRBD2 matches 14 bases. Looked up from germline, CDR1 is SQVTM and CDR2 is ANQGSEA. V shed 3 bases and J 7 bases; nucleotides not matched to a gene: 8. The CDR3 is made up of 15 amino acids. CDR3: CSVDPGTSGRGEQYF. The CDR3 coding sequence is TGCAGCGTTGACCCCGGGACTAGCGGGAGAGGTGAGCAGTACTTC.

This clonotype appeared many times. This chain joins TRBV30 and TRBJ1-5; TRBD1 agrees at 7 bases. Germline V gene sequence: CDR1 GTSNPN, CDR2 SVGIG (reference sequence). With 6 bases clipped from V and 0 bases from J, the junction kept 14 bases outside the gene matches. The CDR3 is 17 amino acids. This CDR3 reads CACGQDGTSNSNQPQHF. The CDR3 DNA sequence: TGTGCCTGCGGACAGGATGGTACTTCGAATAGCAATCAGCCCCAGCATTTT.

This chain links TRBV15 with TRBJ1-5; D gene uncertain. Germline V CDR1 and CDR2: LNHNV, YYDKDF (reference sequence). Trimming pared 0 bases from V and 3 bases from J, leaving 9 bases between. There are 15 residues in the CDR3. The CDR3 spells CATSRDPRHNQPQHF. CDR3 DNA sequence: TGTGCCACCAGCAGAGATCCCAGACACAATCAGCCCCAGCATTTT.

This clonotype was observed many times. V is TRBV28 and J is TRBJ2-2; weak D call: TRBD2 (5 bases). There are 16 residues in the CDR3. CDR1 is MDHEN and CDR2 is SYDVKM in the germline V gene. Trimming shortened V by 5 bases and J by 7 bases, and 20 bases separated the two germline ends. CDR3 residues: CASSAYGPGRGGELFF. CDR3 in DNA: TGTGCCAGCAGTGCTTACGGGCCCGGTCGGGGCGGGGAGCTGTTTTTT.

The V gene is TRBV12-3 or TRBV12-4, the J gene TRBJ1-2; D remains ambiguous. This CDR3 region has 14 residues. The V end was cut by 1 base, the J end by 4 bases, with 10 bases between. The chain's CDR3 is CASSLVAALYGYTF. The CDR3 coding sequence is TGTGCCAGCAGTTTAGTCGCGGCCCTCTATGGCTACACCTTC.

The gene calls are TRBV25-1 and TRBJ1-2; D is uncertain. From germline, CDR1 is MGHDK and CDR2 SYGVNS. The CDR3 is 16 amino acids. Trimming took off 1 base at V and 8 bases at J, with 20 bases between the two ends. CDR3 region: CASSESRAWPREGYTF. In DNA, the CDR3 is TGTGCCAGCAGTGAATCGAGAGCGTGGCCCCGCGAGGGCTACACCTTC.

This clonotype was observed a handful of times. The CDR3 protein is CASRSLARTDTQYF. The CDR3 DNA follows: TGTGCCAGCAGGTCATTAGCCCGCACAGATACGCAGTATTTT. V is TRBV7-9 and J is TRBJ2-3; D ambiguous. Deletions cut 6 bases from V and 1 base from J, with 11 bases between. Per germline, CDR1 SEHNR and CDR2 FQNEAQ (reference sequence). This CDR3 is 14 amino acids long.

V gene TRBV6-2 or TRBV6-3 combines with J gene TRBJ2-3; the D gene is possibly TRBD1 (5 bases). Per germline, CDR1 MNHEY and CDR2 SVGEGT. V dropped 2 bases and J dropped 7 bases, with 16 bases sitting between them. The CDR3 consists of 15 residues. In nucleotides, the CDR3 is TGTGCCAGCAGTTACGTTGGGGCCTCCCACCATACGCAGTATTTT. Its translation: CASSYVGASHHTQYF.

The chain uses TRBV5-1 and TRBJ2-5, with 11 positions matching TRBD2. The CDR3 contains 17 residues. The trim removed 4 bases at V and 4 bases at J, leaving 12 bases unmatched. The V gene's germline CDR1 is SGHRS and CDR2 YFSETQ. The CDR3 here is CASSPRLAGRGAETQYF. CDR3 DNA: TGCGCCAGCAGCCCCAGACTAGCGGGGAGAGGGGCAGAGACCCAGTACTTC.

This clonotype was counted many times. The CDR3 region is CSVEYWAGLGLAGDNEQFF. CDR3 DNA sequence: TGCAGCGTTGAATATTGGGCAGGGCTGGGGCTAGCGGGAGACAATGAGCAGTTCTTC. This sequence joins TRBV29-1 and TRBJ2-1; 10 bases match TRBD2. V dropped 2 bases and J dropped 5; count of bases not matched to a gene: 18. CDR1 and CDR2 from the germline V gene are SQVTM and ANQGSEA. This CDR3 comprises 19 residues.

This clonotype was observed a few times. This rearrangement joins TRBV29-1 to TRBJ1-2; 10 bases line up with TRBD1. The CDR3 covers 14 residues. Losses at the gene ends were 7 bases for V and 8 bases for J; bases not matched to a gene: 13. Germline-derived CDR1 and CDR2 are SQVTM and ANQGSEA. The CDR3 here is CSGSTGTGVRGYTF. DNA of the CDR3: TGCAGCGGTAGTACCGGGACAGGGGTTCGGGGCTACACCTTC.

V and J are TRBV25-1 and TRBJ2-3; D is unclear. In germline, CDR1 is MGHDK, CDR2 SYGVNS. This CDR3 is built from 15 residues. Trimming took off 8 bases at V and 0 bases at J, with 15 bases between the two ends. CDR3 sequence: CASAGLIWSTDTQYF. CDR3 nucleotides: TGTGCCAGCGCCGGTTTAATTTGGAGCACAGATACGCAGTATTTT.

There are many counts of this clonotype. The gene calls are TRBV20-1 and TRBJ2-1; D is perhaps TRBD1 (5 bases). The germline V gene has CDR1 DFQATT and CDR2 SNEGSKA (reference sequence). This CDR3 region has 16 residues. Trimming removed 6 bases at V and 4 bases at J, with 22 bases between. CDR3 region: CSARRARGQPYNEQFF. Written as DNA, the CDR3 is TGCAGTGCCAGAAGAGCAAGGGGTCAGCCATACAATGAGCAGTTCTTC.